This is a list of T cell receptor beta chains from one sample in a study of T cell responses to AZD1222 COVID-19 vaccine. Repertoires were generated with immunoSEQ multiplex PCR, while TCRdb's copy carries only in-frame clones and drops some. Seen here are 95,000 to 130,000 clones, 85% to 95% observed once, and the top ten hold 2.5% to 3.5%. The source material was peripheral blood, sampled on day 0 of AZD1222 vaccination. These receptors were taken from an adult in good health. Each CDR3 is given with its conserved first and last residue. D genes are given only for firm matches.

v_call	j_call	d_call	cdr3_aa	cdr3_nt
TRBV5-6	TRBJ1-5	NA	CASSLGGQGQPQHF	TGTGCCAGCAGCCTGGGGGGGCAGGGTCAGCCCCAGCATTTT
TRBV19	TRBJ1-2	NA	CASSTHREGYTF	TGTGCCAGTAGTACCCACAGGGAAGGCTACACCTTC
TRBV28	TRBJ2-1	NA	CASSDARLMGDEQFF	TGTGCCAGCAGCGATGCCCGTCTTATGGGGGATGAGCAGTTCTTC
TRBV9	TRBJ2-1	NA	CASSVRGLGGREQFF	TGTGCCAGCAGCGTACGCGGGCTAGGTGGCAGAGAGCAGTTCTTC
TRBV10-1	TRBJ2-2	NA	CASSDPDSSNTGELFF	TGCGCCAGCAGTGACCCTGACAGTTCGAACACCGGGGAGCTGTTTTTT
TRBV18	TRBJ1-5	NA	CASSPLGGWGNQPQHF	TGTGCCAGCTCACCACTGGGAGGCTGGGGCAATCAGCCCCAGCATTTT
TRBV7-9	TRBJ2-1	TRBD2	CASSLGLAEGNEQFF	TGTGCCAGCAGCTTAGGTCTAGCGGAGGGGAATGAGCAGTTCTTC
TRBV2	TRBJ2-1	TRBD2	CASAHGLAAYNEQFF	TGTGCCAGCGCTCACGGACTAGCGGCCTACAATGAGCAGTTCTTC
TRBV15	TRBJ1-4	TRBD1	CATSRDLMTGDEKLFF	TGTGCCACCAGCAGAGACCTAATGACAGGGGATGAAAAACTGTTTTTT
TRBV4-1	TRBJ2-7	NA	CASSQGETRIRGSYEQYF	TGCGCCAGCAGCCAAGGGGAGACTAGAATCCGGGGCTCCTACGAGCAGTACTTC
TRBV18	TRBJ1-1	NA	CASSVQTINTEAFF	TGTGCCAGCTCAGTTCAGACGATTAACACTGAAGCTTTCTTT
TRBV2	TRBJ2-3	TRBD2	CASSDPLAGGRDTQYF	TGTGCCAGCAGTGACCCCCTAGCGGGAGGGCGAGATACGCAGTATTTT
TRBV30	TRBJ2-7	TRBD2	CAWSQAGLAGAYEQYF	TGTGCCTGGAGTCAAGCCGGACTAGCGGGGGCCTACGAGCAGTACTTC
TRBV10-3	TRBJ1-4	TRBD1	CAISDSLGGQGDEKLFF	TGTGCCATCAGTGACTCCCTTGGCGGACAGGGGGACGAAAAACTGTTTTTT
TRBV11-1	TRBJ1-2	TRBD1	CASSLGVGTGHYGYTF	TGTGCCAGCAGCTTAGGAGTCGGGACAGGCCACTATGGCTACACCTTC
TRBV30	TRBJ1-2	NA	CAGGLRGWNYGYTF	TGTGCCGGAGGGTTACGGGGGTGGAACTATGGCTACACCTTC
TRBV29-1	TRBJ2-2	NA	CSVERSTKRTGELFF	TGCAGCGTTGAGAGATCCACTAAGAGGACCGGGGAGCTGTTTTTT
TRBV7-9	TRBJ2-5	TRBD2	CASSRPGLAGVETQYF	TGTGCCAGCAGTAGGCCGGGACTAGCGGGAGTAGAGACCCAGTACTTC
TRBV5-1	TRBJ2-6	NA	CASSLEALSGANVLTF	TGCGCCAGCAGCTTGGAGGCCTTATCGGGGGCCAACGTCCTGACTTTC
TRBV27	TRBJ2-3	NA	CASSLLSPTRWVTDTQYF	TGTGCCAGCAGTTTATTGTCACCAACTAGATGGGTCACAGATACGCAGTATTTT